This TCR beta chain was obtained from a study of cytomegalovirus exposure and HLA in healthy donors (dated by TCRdb to 2016 to 2017). With regard to the full study: In an earlier analysis of around 540 of the donors, approximately 260 Gb of sequence data and 90 million to 120 million unique TCR beta sequences from 150 million to 200 million T cells were reported. An early release covering some 640 HLA-typed donors comprised approximately 300 gigabases of sequencing data and approximately 80 million unique TCR sequences. Of the roughly 390 genotyped donors, less than 90% were placed in the genetic ancestry cluster associated with self-reported Caucasian donors. The study was designed to test whether signatures of past pathogen exposure could be identified by cataloging public T cell receptors. Using immunosequencing, the study profiled T cell repertoires from 666 subjects and related those repertoires to cytomegalovirus serostatus. Besides the first cohort of more than 650 subjects, a separate validation cohort made up of 120 or so different subjects was used. High-throughput TCR immunosequencing, statistical association of individual TCRs with disease status, and machine learning were combined to predict cytomegalovirus infection status. To study patterns of TCR occurrence, a later analysis re-analyzed previously published TCR beta repertoires from around 670 donors and added high-resolution HLA genotyping. In the later analysis, no new phenotypic data were used to find candidate immune exposures; instead, reliance was placed on TCR beta sequences and their occurrence across donors. To decide whether each TCR beta V gene segment behaved as functional or pseudogenic, an earlier analysis of some 580 of the donors relied on high-throughput TCR beta sequencing. Alongside the repertoire data, information on donor age, sex, ethnicity and CMV serostatus was compiled. Genome-wide SNP genotypes for about 60% of the 666 donors were used in a later genetic analysis, which treated that subset as a discovery cohort. All discovery cohort repertoires had been generated using a single sequencing platform. Both class I and class II loci were covered by HLA typing, at four-digit resolution. The number of typed donors differed by locus: roughly 629-630 for A, B, C, DRB1 and DQB1; some 500 for DQA1; approximately 600 for DPA1; and about 470 for DPB1. Four to six DR-DQ haplotypes were handled as single units for association and clustering, since linkage in the cohort was strong. Among 300 to 500 genotyped donors of the cohort, an average of around 250,000 unique TCR beta nucleotide sequences was sequenced per donor, of which about 18% were non-productive. Broader findings and caveats from the paper: In a later genetic analysis, fewer N-insertions in productive TCRs were reported among donors in an Asian-associated ancestry cluster than the 666-donor mean. Several of the top co-occurrence clusters appeared to be linked to parvovirus B19, influenza, CMV and Epstein-Barr virus, according to a later analysis. Broadly in line with IMGT annotations, most TCR beta V segments showed up in productive rearrangements about 87% or about 30% of the time in an earlier analysis of a few hundred of the donors. A later analysis found that HLA-associated TCR beta chains were more clonally expanded and had lower generation probabilities than equally common non-associated chains. Presence/absence analyses assumed roughly uniform sequencing depth across donors, an assumption that may not hold. Most CMV-associated TCR beta chains appeared to be HLA-restricted in a later analysis, and the HLA associations seemed to be driven largely by CMV exposure. In both the original and validation cohorts, the classifier was reported to diagnose cytomegalovirus status with high specificity and sensitivity. A cluster of highly shared sequence variants was judged likely to represent a technical artifact of the sequencing pipeline. A further reported finding was that TCR beta sequences accurately predicted the HLA-A and HLA-B alleles for most subjects in the first cohort. In this cohort, only TCR beta chains were sequenced, and detectable features were limited by the absence of alpha or paired-chain data. Because counts were too low, 15 to 20 rarely observed V segments, including chromosome 9 orphons, were excluded from the earlier analysis of about 500 of the donors. V-gene and J-gene trimming of TCR beta chains was associated with a missense DCLRE1C variant in a later genetic analysis, and the association was replicated in an independent cohort. In vitro tests confirmed that a few of the cytomegalovirus-associated TCR beta chains recognize cytomegalovirus antigens. In a later analysis, TCR association rates were found to vary across HLA loci, with the most associated TCRs seen for DRB1 alleles and the fewest for HLA-C alleles. Some IMGT-functional V segments, including TRBV6-2 and TRBV6-3, could not be told apart with the 87-base-pair reads, so those segments were excluded. Linkage disequilibrium might explain the correlated functional status among segregating V segments, but an unknown experimental factor could not be ruled out. In the study, approximately 160 TCR beta chains were listed as associated with cytomegalovirus. The authors suggested that the approach could potentially be extended to other disease states and immunological phenotypes. When HLA alleles, especially DR and DQ, strongly co-occurred, attributing TCR associations to individual alleles was difficult. Because some donors lacked HLA typing at each locus, the association tests relied only on the typed subset. For the cohort, immune exposure information was limited to CMV serostatus. Across donors, most TCR sequences were observed very rarely, whereas some public TCRs were present in many individuals. Specific HLA alleles were associated with 15,000 to 20,000 TCR beta sequences at a false discovery rate of 0.05 in a later analysis.

As regards this clone: Its antigen is currently not known. There are no base qualities to consult, and no much larger clone falls within one base.

Based on the germline V gene, the CDR1 and CDR2 sequences are ENHRY and SYGVKD. The CDR3 measures 15 amino acids from cysteine to phenylalanine. This entry keeps only the CDR3 DNA: 45 bases, framed from base 1. Trimming removed 6 bases from V and 4 bases from J; the gene matches leave 5 bases unexplained. Library preparation employed the immunoSEQ multiplex PCR assay. For the multiplex PCR, a mixture combining 60 forward primers for TCR Vbeta segments and 13 reverse primers for TCR Jbeta segments was used. The CDR3 region of rearranged TCR beta genes was amplified from genomic DNA with a multiplex PCR assay. Amplified TCR beta libraries were sequenced as 87-base-pair reads on the Illumina HiSeq System. As for how the authors treated the data: A later analysis counted about 76 million unique TCR beta chains across the roughly 700 repertoires, and some 11 million of these chains were shared by at least two donors. A nearest-neighbor algorithm error-corrected the raw reads and collapsed the reads into unique sequences, merging closely related sequences to remove PCR and sequencing errors. To assign V, D and J gene segments, CDR3 sequences were aligned to IMGT reference sequences. For a sequence to be retained, a match of at least six nucleotides to both a V gene segment and a J gene segment was required. Rearrangements were called productive when the CDR3 lacked stop codons and stayed in frame with V and J; all others were non-productive. Following IMGT convention, CDR3 was defined as the stretch from the second conserved V-encoded cysteine up to the conserved J-encoded phenylalanine. The earlier analysis of about 610 of the donors excluded sequences that lacked an unambiguous match to a single V gene segment. An earlier analysis of 500 to 700 of the donors classified V segments as functional when productive rearrangements were above 56.7% and as segregating when the standard deviation between donors was above 5%. A statistical classification framework was built to diagnose cytomegalovirus status from the catalog of TCR beta chain sequences. A later analysis assigned V and J genes by comparing TCR nucleotide sequences with IMGT/GENE-DB human TR gene sequences. In a later analysis, CDR3 sequences and most-parsimonious VDJ recombination scenarios were assigned using the TCRdist pipeline. A later analysis defined each TCR beta chain by its CDR3 amino acid sequence plus V-gene family, and excluded reads lacking a unique V-gene family. In a later analysis, around 650 highly shared, low-generation-probability nucleotide sequences were removed to address suspected cross-contamination and a sequencing artifact. For each public chain, a later analysis derived a clonal expansion index from normalized ranks of inferred template counts within each repertoire. Generation probabilities in a later analysis came from a VDJ recombination model fitted to out-of-frame rearrangements, and those results were checked against IGoR. In a later analysis, TCR-TCR, TCR-HLA and TCR-CMV co-occurrence was scored with hypergeometric tests, and a repertoire-size bias correction was applied to TCR pairs. A later analysis estimated false discovery rates by permuting HLA or CMV assignments 20 times. In a later analysis, co-occurring TCRs were grouped with DBSCAN, and TCRdist sequence similarity was added when clustering was performed within HLA-allele-positive subsets. Repertoires with fewer than 30,000 or more than 120,000 public chains, plus five repertoires with anomalous nucleotide sharing, were excluded from co-occurrence clustering. TCRdb took this table from immuneACCESS and kept in-frame rearrangements with V and J called. Such tables lack part of the clones; where checked against another copy, unresolved V genes explain under half of the gap, and the rest is unexplained. The DNA was the basis for D and trimming; V, J and clone size are from that table. This sample has approximately 140,000 clones in its table, and 81% of those were observed once. The ten largest account for about 0.71% of the sample.

The cohort consisted of fewer than 700 healthy bone marrow donors. At the time of sampling, every cohort member was nominally healthy, though immune exposures that went unrecorded were likely present. The donor tested CMV seronegative, placing the donor among the 300 to 450 seronegative members of the cohort. A peripheral blood sample was provided by each donor, and peripheral blood mononuclear cells were used for TCR beta sequencing. The Qiagen DNeasy Blood Extraction Kit was used to extract genomic DNA from the blood cell samples. The TCR originated in a man aged 18 to 29 in good health and CMV-seronegative. The rearranged chain carries TRBV10-3 and TRBJ1-6, with 8 bases aligning to TRBD1. Sequencing was carried out using PBMCs. The nucleotide sequence is given as TGTGCCATCAGGACACAGGGGGGTTATAATTCACCCCTCCACTTT. This gives the protein CAIRTQGGYNSPLHF.